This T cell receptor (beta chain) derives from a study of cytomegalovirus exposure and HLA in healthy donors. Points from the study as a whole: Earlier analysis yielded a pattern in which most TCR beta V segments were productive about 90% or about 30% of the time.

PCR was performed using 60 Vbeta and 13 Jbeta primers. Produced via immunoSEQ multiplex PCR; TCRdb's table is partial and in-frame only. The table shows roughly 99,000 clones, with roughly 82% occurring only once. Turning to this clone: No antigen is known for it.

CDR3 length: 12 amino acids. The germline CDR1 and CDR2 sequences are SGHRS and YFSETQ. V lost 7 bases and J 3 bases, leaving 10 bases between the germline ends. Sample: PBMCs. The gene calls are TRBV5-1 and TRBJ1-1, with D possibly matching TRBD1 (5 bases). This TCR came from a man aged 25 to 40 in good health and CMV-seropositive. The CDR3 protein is CASAGGDTEAFF. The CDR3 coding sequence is TGCGCCAGCGCCGGGGGTGACACTGAAGCTTTCTTT.